This is a list of T cell receptor beta chains from one sample in a study of OX40 agonist ivuxolimab in advanced cancers. Repertoires were generated with immunoSEQ multiplex PCR, while TCRdb's copy carries only in-frame clones and drops some. The repertoire holds some 74,000 clones, with roughly 78% as singletons. The sample consisted of CD4+ or CD8+ T cells sorted from blood, taken in a trial of the OX40 agonist ivuxolimab. Receptors were obtained from an adult with an advanced solid tumor such as melanoma, head and neck, liver or kidney cancer. Both conserved end residues are trimmed from each CDR3. Part of the rows lack a size; the others show once, few, many or a class for expanded clones.

abundance	j_gene	v_gene	len	CDR3aa
few	TRBJ1-1	TRBV29-1	12	SASPPGSNTEAF
few	TRBJ1-2	TRBV7-9	13	ASSLARGEYYGYT
.	TRBJ1-2	TRBV18	13	ASSPNPGTNYGYT
.	TRBJ2-5	TRBV7-2	12	ASSLSGSRETQY
.	TRBJ2-6	TRBV6-6	14	ASSVVSGSGANVLT
.	TRBJ2-7	TRBV5-1	10	ASSLDGYEQY
.	TRBJ1-5	TRBV6-1	13	ASTGQEYGNQPQH
.	TRBJ2-1	TRBV27	13	ASSPRPGRGYEQF
.	TRBJ1-5	TRBV15	13	ATSGGRGGNQPQH
.	TRBJ1-5	TRBV10-2	11	ASSGTSNQPQH
.	TRBJ1-1	TRBV15	12	ATSRLSTGTEAF
.	TRBJ2-3	TRBV28	12	ASILAGGTDTQY
few	TRBJ1-1	TRBV7-9	11	ASSFGGELEAF
.	TRBJ2-1	TRBV27	13	ASSFAGGNNNEQF
.	TRBJ2-7	TRBV2	12	ASQGQGLSYEQY
.	TRBJ2-5	TRBV5-4	13	ASSPGLAVRETQY
.	TRBJ2-7	TRBV7-2	10	ASSPAGFEQY
.	TRBJ1-2	TRBV18	11	ASSPGQVSGYT
.	TRBJ2-4	TRBV7-2	14	ASSFSLAGWEEPQY
few	TRBJ1-2	TRBV14	11	ASSQVASRGYT
many	TRBJ2-1	TRBV4-1	13	ASSQRIIGPNEQF
.	TRBJ1-5	TRBV19	12	ASSATGPNQPQH
.	TRBJ2-3	TRBV7-2	12	ASSLGDGGGTQY
.	TRBJ2-1	TRBV25-1	13	ASSVGRGAYNEQF
.	TRBJ2-7	TRBV20-1	9	SASLTYEQY
.	TRBJ2-5	TRBV2	12	ASSRTVAGETQY
.	TRBJ2-7	TRBV6-1	13	ASRAGTSGTVEQY
.	TRBJ2-7	TRBV5-1	14	ASSRGAGGQPSEQY
.	TRBJ2-7	TRBV29-1	12	SVATGTNSYEQY
.	TRBJ2-7	TRBV7-2	12	ASSLEVVAYEQY
.	TRBJ2-3	TRBV9	13	ASSVGLSGTDTQY
few	TRBJ2-1	TRBV6-5	10	ATGLTYNEQF
.	TRBJ1-1	TRBV5-1	13	ASSLGGESNTEAF
.	TRBJ2-7	TRBV28	12	ASSSAGARNEQY
.	TRBJ2-3	TRBV2	12	ASSDRRRTDTQY
.	TRBJ2-5	TRBV29-1	9	SVGLQETQY
.	TRBJ2-7	TRBV9	15	ASSVLRSQGAGYEQY
.	TRBJ2-7	TRBV18	12	ASSPMIRGDEQY
.	TRBJ2-1	TRBV2	14	ASSYERGITYNEQF
.	TRBJ2-4	TRBV4-2	14	ASSQASGGNKNIQY
.	TRBJ1-4	TRBV6-6	14	ASSYLPPAANEKLF
.	TRBJ1-4	TRBV28	11	ASRDTGTGLLF
.	TRBJ2-7	TRBV5-1	13	ASSAGGTNTYEQY
.	TRBJ1-2	TRBV15	14	ATSRGGQALNYGYT
.	TRBJ2-5	TRBV7-6	13	ASSPRQGQRETQY
.	TRBJ1-5	TRBV6-6	11	ASSYSPSQPQH
.	TRBJ1-1	TRBV11-2	11	ASSLDSNTEAF
few	TRBJ1-6	TRBV28	13	ASSLAGGYNSPLH
.	TRBJ2-5	TRBV5-4	14	ASSLDGGGARKTQY
.	TRBJ2-4	TRBV10-3	14	AISTGTGLAKNIQY
few	TRBJ1-1	TRBV14	12	ASSRQGYSTEAF
.	TRBJ1-2	TRBV25-1	12	ASSDWGQNYGYT
few	TRBJ2-3	TRBV7-2	10	ASSTRVDTQY
.	TRBJ1-2	TRBV6-5	13	ASSYSITGGYGYT
.	TRBJ2-1	TRBV6-5	13	ASRHGYQTGVEQF
.	TRBJ2-1	TRBV2	13	ASNEQGSSYNEQF
.	TRBJ1-2	TRBV6-4	12	ASRDRGRVCGYT
few	TRBJ2-7	TRBV7-2	10	ASSLGGTKPY
.	TRBJ2-5	TRBV2	10	ASILDSVTQY